This TCR beta chain was recovered during a study of cytomegalovirus exposure and HLA in healthy donors. Study information: Among the 350 to 400 donors who were genotyped, approximately 76% fell in the genetic ancestry cluster that is associated with self-reported Caucasian donors.

Primers: 60 Vbeta forward and 13 Jbeta reverse. Some clones are missing from TCRdb's copy, which holds only in-frame ones; the method was immunoSEQ multiplex PCR. This sample has 110,000 or so clones, with roughly an eighth found just once. This clone was seen a few times. Its antigen is unidentified. The study's findings and limits: Upon later analysis, TCR association rates were observed to vary by HLA locus, being highest for DRB1 and lowest for HLA-C.

In germline, CDR1 is SNHLY, CDR2 FYNNEI. Trimming took off 6 bases at V and 4 bases at J, with 12 bases between the two ends. CDR3 size: 13 residues. The chain joins TRBV2 to TRBJ1-2; D not certain. Material: PBMCs. The TCR comes from a man aged 35 to 55 in good health and CMV-seropositive. The CDR3 sequence is CASSVIGLYGYTF. The CDR3, as DNA: TGTGCCAGCAGCGTGATAGGACTCTATGGCTACACCTTC.